The 24 T cell receptor beta chains below all came from one sample that was sequenced in a study of blood T cell repertoires in COVID-19. Assay: immunoSEQ multiplex PCR; the TCRdb copy retains only in-frame clones and omits some. The repertoire holds 250,000 to 300,000 clones, with about nine tenths as singletons. Sample: peripheral blood. The receptor source for this set is a woman in her thirties with COVID-19, enrolled during active disease.

The chain links TRBV28 to TRBJ2-7; D possibly corresponds to TRBD1 (6 bases). V was cut by 6 bases and J by 7 bases, with 13 bases left in between. This CDR3 is 12 amino acids long. Germline values: CDR1 MDHEN, CDR2 SYDVKM. The CDR3 DNA reads as TGTGCCAGCAGCACAGGGCCCCCGGAGCAGTACTTC. This translates into CASSTGPPEQYF.

The chain has TRBV7-9 and TRBJ2-3; a weak D match, TRBD2 (5 bases). Germline V lookup: CDR1 SEHNR, CDR2 FQNEAQ (reference sequence). The CDR3 is made up of 14 amino acids. V was trimmed by 5 bases and J by 9 bases, leaving 18 bases between them. CDR3 nucleotides: TGTGCCAGCAGCGATGGTCGGGTGGCGGGCACGCAGTATTTT. Protein: CASSDGRVAGTQYF.

The V gene is TRBV6-5, the J gene TRBJ1-1, with D possibly being TRBD1 (5 bases). V dropped 7 bases and J dropped 0 bases, with 12 bases sitting between them. The germline V gene encodes CDR1 MNHEY and CDR2 SVGAGI. The CDR3 is 14 amino acids. Here the CDR3 DNA reads TGTGCCAGCAACATCGGGGGGATGAACACTGAAGCTTTCTTT. Amino acid sequence: CASNIGGMNTEAFF.

V gene TRBV12-3 or TRBV12-4 combines with J gene TRBJ2-1, with D possibly being TRBD1 (5 bases). This CDR3 comprises 13 residues. V dropped 1 base and J dropped 11 bases, with 12 bases sitting between them. The CDR3 region is CASSLEDSLQQFF. For the CDR3, the DNA is TGTGCCAGCAGTTTAGAAGACAGCCTTCAGCAGTTCTTC.

The rearrangement uses TRBV7-2 and TRBJ1-2; TRBD1 aligns across 7 bases. The CDR3 sequence is 16 residues long. V shed 0 bases and J 7 bases; nucleotides not matched to a gene: 11. Germline CDR1 and CDR2: SGHTA and FQGNSA. The CDR3 DNA sequence: TGTGCCAGCAGCTTAGCATCGACAAGAGGGGGCGGTGGCTACACCTTC. This encodes CASSLASTRGGGGYTF.

The V and J genes are TRBV29-1 and TRBJ1-2, with a possible D match to TRBD1 (6 bases). CDR3 size: 13 residues. Trimming took 6 bases from V and 8 from J, leaving 19 bases between them. Per the germline V gene, CDR1 is SQVTM and CDR2 is ANQGSEA. In nucleotides, the CDR3 is TGCAGCGTGATCAGGGGAGTCGATCGGGGCTACACCTTC. Translating it yields CSVIRGVDRGYTF. The full variable domain, with the rest looked up from reference TRBV29-1 and TRBJ1-2, is SAVISQKPSRDICQRGTSLTIQCQVDSQVTMMFWYRQQPGQSLTLIATANQGSEATYESGFVIDKFPISRPNLTFSTLTVSNMSPEDSSIYLCSVIRGVDRGYTFGSGTRLTVV.

The rearrangement uses TRBV19 and TRBJ2-1; 7 bases match TRBD1. With V trimmed by 6 bases and J by 2 bases, 7 bases remained unmatched. CDR1 is LNHDA and CDR2 is SQIVND in the germline V gene (reference sequence). The CDR3 spans 15 residues. The CDR3 region is CASRTDRDAYNEQFF. The CDR3 DNA is TGTGCCAGTAGAACAGACAGGGACGCCTACAATGAGCAGTTCTTC.

The chain combines TRBV14 with TRBJ2-5; TRBD1 might be the D (5 bases). V was cut by 0 bases and J by 2 bases, with 25 bases left in between. CDR1 and CDR2 (germline): SGHDN, FVKESK. This CDR3 spans 20 amino acids. CDR3 bases: TGTGCCAGCAGCCAAGATCTTTCTTTTAACAGACAGCCAGAGCAAGAGACCCAGTACTTC. It is translated as CASSQDLSFNRQPEQETQYF.

The chain has TRBV5-1 and TRBJ1-6, with 8 nucleotides matching TRBD1. There are 16 residues in the CDR3. V was pared by 4 bases and J by 9 bases, with 12 bases of the junction left unmatched. The germline CDR1 and CDR2 sequences are SGHRS and YFSETQ. The CDR3 region has the DNA TGCGCCAGCAGCATCGGACAGGGCATATTTCGTTCACCCCTCCACTTT. It codes for CASSIGQGIFRSPLHF.

V is TRBV16 and J is TRBJ1-6; D is ambiguous. V was clipped by 8 bases and J by 7 bases, with 15 bases between them. The CDR3 has 14 amino acids. Looked up from germline, CDR1 is KGHSY and CDR2 is FQNENV. CDR3 coding DNA: TGTGCCAGCGAACGGAGTAGTAACAATTCACCCCTCCACTTT. Translated: CASERSSNNSPLHF.

This chain connects TRBV10-3 to TRBJ2-1, with 13 positions matching TRBD2. CDR3 length: 15 residues. Trimming removed 10 bases from V and 8 bases from J; junction bases left unmatched: 11. Germline CDR1 and CDR2: ENHRY and SYGVKD. The CDR3 region has the DNA TGTGCCACGAGGACTAGCGGGGGTGCTTTCGATGAGCAGTTCTTC. Translating it yields CATRTSGGAFDEQFF.

Turning to this clone: The DNA is omitted, as the CDR3 cannot be located on it reliably, and the CDR3 follows TCRdb's listing. The chain links TRBV7-9 to TRBJ1-2. A total of 13 residues make up the CDR3, ends included. Germline loops: CDR1 SEHNR, CDR2 FQNEAQ (reference sequence). CDR3: CASSTSGWGGYTF.

This chain uses TRBV6-6 with TRBJ2-3; 8 bases are a match to TRBD2. Germline V gene data show CDR1 as MNHNY and CDR2 as SVGAGI (reference sequence). CDR3 length equals 15 residues. V trimming: 5 bases; J trimming: 1 base; junction bases outside the gene matches: 5. CDR3 DNA: TGTGCCAGCAGTCCGTGGCGGGGGGGCACAGATACGCAGTATTTT. It yields the protein CASSPWRGGTDTQYF.

CDR3 DNA: TGTGCCAGCAGCTTTGGACTAGCTGGGGCCTCCGGTGAGCAGTTCTTC. Amino acids: CASSFGLAGASGEQFF. V and J are TRBV11-2 and TRBJ2-1, with 8 bases fitting TRBD2. In germline, CDR1 is SGHAT, CDR2 FQNNGV. Trimming at V came to 3 bases and at J to 9 bases, leaving 13 bases not matched to a gene. The CDR3 has 16 residues.

This chain joins TRBV7-8 and TRBJ2-5; the match to TRBD1 covers 7 bases. Germline loops: CDR1 SGHVS, CDR2 FQNEAQ. The CDR3 runs to 13 residues. V lost 4 bases, J lost 2 bases, and 1 base stayed unmatched. As DNA, the CDR3 is TGTGCCAGCAGCTCGGGACAGCAAGAGACCCAGTACTTC. It is translated as CASSSGQQETQYF.

CDR3 sequence reads: CASSESSGSTIQYF. CDR3 DNA sequence: TGTGCCAGCAGTGAATCATCAGGGTCGACCATTCAGTACTTC. J is TRBJ2-4 and V is TRBV6-1, with a tentative D call TRBD1 (5 bases). Germline V gene data show CDR1 as MNHNS and CDR2 as SASEGT. This CDR3 has 14 amino acids. Trimming took 2 bases from V and 9 from J, leaving 14 bases between them.

V and J are TRBV7-9 and TRBJ2-3; D remains unclear. The V end lost 2 bases, the J end lost 4 bases, and 7 bases lay between the germline ends. Germline loops: CDR1 SEHNR, CDR2 FQNEAQ (reference sequence). The length of the CDR3 is 13 residues. CDR3 in amino acids: CASSLKRADTQYF. The CDR3 bases are TGTGCCAGCAGCTTAAAACGAGCAGATACGCAGTATTTT.

The table lists this clone with a count of one. This chain uses TRBV18 with TRBJ2-1; 8 bases fit TRBD1. CDR3 length equals 15 residues. V shed 2 bases and J 8 bases; nucleotides not matched to a gene: 8. The germline V gene has CDR1 KGHSH and CDR2 LQKENI. CDR3 sequence reads: CASSPSGQGKDEQFF. CDR3 in DNA: TGTGCCAGCTCACCATCAGGACAGGGTAAGGATGAGCAGTTCTTC.

This chain connects TRBV28 to TRBJ1-5; D not certain. The CDR3 length is 13 residues. Germline lookup yields CDR1 MDHEN and CDR2 SYDVKM. Trimming took off 6 bases at V and 4 bases at J, with 10 bases between the two ends. The CDR3, as DNA: TGTGCCAGCAGAAATACGGGGAATCAGCCCCAGCATTTT. Encoded protein: CASRNTGNQPQHF.

The J gene is TRBJ1-5, the V gene TRBV7-9, with D hard to call. The ends were cut back, 1 base at V and 0 bases at J, with 13 bases in the middle. The germline V gene has CDR1 SEHNR and CDR2 FQNEAQ (reference sequence). CDR3 length equals 17 residues. Here the CDR3 reads CASSLEVRGYSNQPQHF. CDR3 coding DNA: TGTGCCAGCAGCTTAGAGGTACGGGGATATAGCAATCAGCCCCAGCATTTT.

A single count supports this clone. The chain is built from TRBV27 and TRBJ1-2; weak D call: TRBD1 (5 bases). V was cut by 0 bases and J by 2 bases, with 10 bases left in between. Germline CDR1 reads MNHEY; CDR2 reads SMNVEV (reference sequence). The CDR3 is 15 residues long. The CDR3 DNA reads TGTGCCAGCAGTTTATCCCAGGGCCCCAACTATGGCTACACCTTC. Its translation: CASSLSQGPNYGYTF.

This rearrangement joins TRBV6-5 to TRBJ1-1, with unresolved D. V lost 5 bases to trimming and J lost 1 base, with 8 bases between them. Looked up from germline, CDR1 is MNHEY and CDR2 is SVGAGI. The CDR3 runs to 13 residues. The CDR3 nucleotides are TGTGCCAGCAGTCACAGAGAGAACACTGAAGCTTTCTTT. It translates to CASSHRENTEAFF.

V usage is TRBV19 and J usage is TRBJ1-1, with D maybe TRBD1 (5 bases). CDR1 and CDR2 from the germline V gene are LNHDA and SQIVND (reference sequence). The length of the CDR3 is 15 residues. V was clipped by 5 bases and J by 0 bases, with 13 bases between them. The DNA for the CDR3 is TGTGCCAGTAGTTTCGGACACATCATGAACACTGAAGCTTTCTTT. Its protein is CASSFGHIMNTEAFF.

This clone has a single count. The chain is built from TRBV27 and TRBJ2-1; TRBD1 agrees at 10 bases. J lost 5 bases, V lost 6 bases, and 4 bases had no gene match. The germline gives CDR1 MNHEY, CDR2 SMNVEV (reference sequence). The CDR3 has 14 amino acids. The CDR3: CASSRDRGDNEQFF. The CDR3 region has the DNA TGTGCCAGCAGCCGGGACAGGGGAGACAATGAGCAGTTCTTC.